One and the same sample provided the 32 T cell receptor beta chains below, sequenced in a study of radiation and T cells in renal cell carcinoma (TCRdb year 2020). The time point tag for this specimen amounts to: tumor resected at nephrectomy. What the treatment or condition label conveys for this sample: treatment-naive control, cytoreductive nephrectomy. Library preparation was by the immunoSEQ multiplex PCR assay. TCRdb mirrors the immuneACCESS table, restricted to in-frame sequences. Some clones are absent from its copies; in checked studies, under half trace to an unresolved V gene, and the reason for the others is unknown. Here the sample has about 25,000 clones; about three fifths occur a single time. Clones ranked in the top ten supply around a fifth of the sample. The sample consisted of tumor tissue, taken from a patient whose treatment was nephrectomy without radiotherapy. These receptors were obtained from a man aged 35 to 55 with renal cell carcinoma.

V gene TRBV19 combines with J gene TRBJ1-5; D might be TRBD1 (5 bases). The CDR3 extends over 16 amino acids. Between the trimmed V and J ends, which lost 2 bases and 3 bases, there was a span of 14 bases. The V gene's germline CDR1 is LNHDA and CDR2 SQIVND (reference sequence). The DNA for the CDR3 is TGTGCCAGTAGTATACCGGGGGGAAACTTCAATCAGCCCCAGCATTTT. It specifies CASSIPGGNFNQPQHF.

In DNA form, the CDR3 reads TGTGCCAGCGGGTCCTCCCTCGCAGGGGGGACCCTCAACACTGAAGCTTTCTTT. Protein sequence: CASGSSLAGGTLNTEAFF. V is TRBV28 and J is TRBJ1-1; 7 bases are shared with TRBD1. J was trimmed by 2 bases and V by 8 bases; bases with no gene match: 20. The CDR3 covers 18 residues. Germline CDR1 MDHEN, CDR2 SYDVKM.

The rearrangement joins TRBV5-6 to TRBJ2-6; the D is unclear. From germline, CDR1 is SGHDT and CDR2 YYEEEE. V was trimmed by 4 bases and J by 0 bases, leaving 11 bases between them. The CDR3 runs to 16 residues. CDR3 coding DNA: TGTGCCAGCAGCGCGGACGTTAGCTCTGGGGCCAACGTCCTGACTTTC. This translates into CASSADVSSGANVLTF.

The CDR3 DNA follows: TGTGCCAGCAGCGGCCTGACAGGGAGAAACCCTGAAGCTTTCTTT. This translates into CASSGLTGRNPEAFF. The genes are TRBV7-9 and TRBJ1-1, with 7 bases matching TRBD1. The germline V gene encodes CDR1 SEHNR and CDR2 FQNEAQ (reference sequence). Losses at the gene ends were 5 bases for V and 6 bases for J; bases not matched to a gene: 12. This CDR3 has 15 residues. Based on the CDR3 plus reference TRBV7-9 and TRBJ1-1, the full variable domain is DTGVSQNPRHKITKRGQNVTFRCDPISEHNRLYWYRQTLGQGPEFLTYFQNEAQLEKSRLLSDRFSAERPKGSFSTLEIQRTEQGDSAMYLCASSGLTGRNPEAFFGQGTRLTVV.

This clone is medium-sized (0.01 to 0.1%) within its sample. The rearrangement joins TRBV7-3 to TRBJ2-1, with 7 positions matching TRBD2. V was clipped by 5 bases and J by 4 bases; unmatched bases: 11. The CDR3 is 16 residues long. Germline CDR1 is SGHTA and CDR2 is FQGTGA. CDR3: CASSPIGGGTYNEQFF. CDR3 DNA sequence: TGTGCCAGCAGCCCAATTGGCGGGGGAACTTACAATGAGCAGTTCTTC.

The chain employs TRBV10-2 and TRBJ1-5, with a tentative D call TRBD1 (6 bases). CDR1 is WSHSY and CDR2 is SAAADI in the germline V gene. CDR3 length equals 16 residues. V shed 0 bases and J shed 0 bases, with 9 bases lying between them. Here the CDR3 reads CASSESGTYSNQPQHF. CDR3 bases: TGCGCCAGCAGTGAGTCCGGGACATATAGCAATCAGCCCCAGCATTTT.

The V and J genes are TRBV19 and TRBJ1-4; tentatively, D is TRBD1 (5 bases). Germline V gene sequence: CDR1 LNHDA, CDR2 SQIVND (reference sequence). This CDR3 is built from 15 residues. Trimming stripped 7 bases from V and 8 bases from J, with 20 bases between. CDR3 sequence: CASTLRSGPQEKLFF. The CDR3 DNA follows: TGTGCCAGTACCCTGAGGTCGGGGCCCCAGGAAAAACTGTTTTTT.

J is TRBJ1-1 and V is TRBV19; D unclear. Looked up from germline, CDR1 is LNHDA and CDR2 is SQIVND (reference sequence). The germline V and J ends were trimmed by 8 bases and 1 base, with 11 bases remaining between them. This CDR3 spans 13 amino acids. The CDR3 loop is CASGASWNTEAFF. DNA for the CDR3: TGTGCCAGTGGTGCCTCCTGGAACACTGAAGCTTTCTTT.

The V gene is TRBV19, the J gene TRBJ2-1; 7 bases line up with TRBD1. This CDR3 comprises 13 residues. The V segment lost 3 bases and the J segment 7 bases; nucleotides outside the gene matches: 3. Germline V gives CDR1 LNHDA, CDR2 SQIVND (reference sequence). CDR3 DNA sequence: TGTGCCAGTAGTATTAACAGGGGAAATGAGCAGTTCTTC. Residues: CASSINRGNEQFF.

The rearrangement links TRBV7-3 to TRBJ2-5; 7 positions agree with TRBD2. Germline V gives CDR1 SGHTA, CDR2 FQGTGA. The CDR3 loop spans 14 amino acids. V lost 1 base, J lost 4 bases, and 3 bases stayed unmatched. CDR3: CASSLSGSRETQYF. CDR3 nucleotide sequence: TGTGCCAGCAGCTTAAGCGGGAGTAGAGAGACCCAGTACTTC.

This clone came up a few times. The CDR3 DNA is TGTGCCTGCATCCCGGAGCGGGAGACAACCGGGGAGCTGTTTTTT. Translating gives CACIPERETTGELFF. The chain links TRBV30 to TRBJ2-2; 8 nucleotides agree with TRBD2. Germline V gene sequence: CDR1 GTSNPN, CDR2 SVGIG (reference sequence). J was trimmed by 5 bases and V by 6 bases; bases with no gene match: 11. The CDR3 spans 15 residues.

V and J are TRBV4-1 and TRBJ2-1; D gene ambiguous. The CDR3 runs 13 residues. Looked up from germline, CDR1 is MGHRA and CDR2 is YSYEKL. V lost 3 bases and J 1 base, leaving 4 bases between the germline ends. Here the CDR3 DNA reads TGCGCCAGCAGCCACCCTTCCTACAATGAGCAGTTCTTC. Encoded protein: CASSHPSYNEQFF.

The chain joins TRBV21-1 to TRBJ1-1. TRBV21-1 is designated a pseudogene. This CDR3 contains 13 residues. The CDR3 is CAARRQLRKGAFF. The CDR3 DNA follows: TGTGCCGCCCGCCGACAACTAAGGAAAGGAGCTTTCTTT.

The V and J genes are TRBV29-1 and TRBJ2-7; D remains ambiguous. V dropped 3 bases and J dropped 3 bases, with 15 bases sitting between them. The CDR3 extends over 14 amino acids. Germline V lookup: CDR1 SQVTM, CDR2 ANQGSEA. The CDR3 protein is CSVDPGLDGYEQYF. DNA of the CDR3: TGCAGCGTTGATCCGGGCTTAGATGGCTACGAGCAGTACTTC.

The chain has TRBV4-2 and TRBJ1-1; 8 bases align to TRBD1. V shed 4 bases and J 7 bases; nucleotides not matched to a gene: 5. The CDR3 is made up of 13 amino acids. Germline lookup yields CDR1 LGHNA and CDR2 YNFKEQ. Written as DNA, the CDR3 is TGTGCCAGCAGCCCTCACAGGGGGAATGAAGCTTTCTTT. Its protein is CASSPHRGNEAFF.

The rearrangement uses TRBV7-8 and TRBJ1-2, with 7 bases matching TRBD1. Germline-derived CDR1 and CDR2 are SGHVS and FQNEAQ. The CDR3 is made up of 13 amino acids. Trimming took 5 bases from V and 3 from J; bases not matched to a gene: 3. In DNA form, the CDR3 reads TGTGCCAGCAGCCCAGGGACAGACTATGGCTACACCTTC. Translating it yields CASSPGTDYGYTF.

The chain couples TRBV21-1 to TRBJ2-7; the table's D gene call, TRBD1, was not cross checked with the DNA. TRBV21-1 is a known pseudogene. The CDR3 has 16 amino acids. The CDR3 reads CASLIPGVATPYEQYF. The CDR3 nucleotides are TGTGCCAGCCTCATCCCAGGGGTAGCTACCCCCTACGAGCAGTACTTC.

This clone is categorized as medium-sized. The rearrangement joins TRBV4-2 to TRBJ2-1; TRBD2 matches 7 bases. CDR3 size: 15 residues. With V trimmed by 1 base and J by 2 bases, 2 bases remained unmatched. Per the germline V gene, CDR1 is LGHNA and CDR2 is YNFKEQ. CDR3 loop: CASSQGGGAYNEQFF. CDR3 nucleotide sequence: TGTGCCAGCAGCCAAGGCGGGGGAGCCTACAATGAGCAGTTCTTC.

V and J are TRBV9 and TRBJ2-2; no clear D gene. V lost 3 bases, J lost 7 bases, and 10 bases lay in between. Germline V CDR1 and CDR2: SGDLS, YYNGEE. CDR3 length equals 13 residues. The CDR3 is CASSAALGGELFF. As DNA, the CDR3 is TGTGCCAGCAGCGCGGCTCTCGGCGGGGAGCTGTTTTTT.

J is TRBJ2-2 and V is TRBV27; D perhaps matches TRBD2 (5 bases). From germline, CDR1 is MNHEY and CDR2 SMNVEV (reference sequence). CDR3 length equals 12 residues. Trimming cost V 5 bases and J 6 bases, with 7 bases left between them. Here the CDR3 DNA reads TGTGCCAGCAGTCATAGCGCCGGGGAGCTGTTTTTT. This gives the protein CASSHSAGELFF.

The chain links TRBV28 to TRBJ1-1; D is undetermined. CDR1 is MDHEN, CDR2 SYDVKM, per germline. The CDR3 is 12 amino acids. Trimming removed 3 bases from V and 6 bases from J, with 8 bases in between. The CDR3 reads CASSFSRAEAFF. CDR3 in DNA: TGTGCCAGCAGTTTTAGCCGGGCTGAAGCTTTCTTT. The full variable domain, its missing parts supplied by reference TRBV28 and TRBJ1-1, is DVKVTQSSRYLVKRTGEKVFLECVQDMDHENMFWYRQDPGLGLRLIYFSYDVKMKEKGDIPEGYSVSREKKERFSLILESASTNQTSMYLCASSFSRAEAFFGQGTRLTVV.

This rearrangement joins TRBV28 to TRBJ2-7; 12 nucleotides match TRBD1. CDR1 is MDHEN, CDR2 SYDVKM, per germline. This CDR3 region has 16 residues. The trim removed 6 bases at V and 1 base at J, leaving 7 bases unmatched. The chain's CDR3 is CASRGTGGLESYEQYF. The CDR3 nucleotides are TGTGCCAGCAGGGGGACAGGGGGCCTGGAATCCTACGAGCAGTACTTC.

The gene calls are TRBV5-1 and TRBJ1-2; TRBD1 agrees at 11 bases. The germline CDR1 and CDR2 sequences are SGHRS and YFSETQ. This CDR3 is 15 amino acids long. The V and J ends lost 4 bases and 0 bases, in that order; junction bases with no gene match: 2. The CDR3 sequence is CASSRDRGSNYGYTF. As DNA, the CDR3 is TGCGCCAGCAGCCGGGACAGGGGGTCTAACTATGGCTACACCTTC. The full variable domain, completed using reference TRBV5-1 and TRBJ1-2, is KAGVTQTPRYLIKTRGQQVTLSCSPISGHRSVSWYQQTPGQGLQFLFEYFSETQRNKGNFPGRFSGRQFSNSRSEMNVSTLELGDSALYLCASSRDRGSNYGYTFGSGTRLTVV.

The chain carries TRBV18 and TRBJ2-6; D is undetermined. Germline values: CDR1 KGHSH, CDR2 LQKENI. V lost 0 bases and J lost 0, with 9 bases in between. This CDR3 has 17 amino acids. DNA for the CDR3: TGTGCCAGCTCACCACCTGCCCAGCCCTCTGGGGCCAACGTCCTGACTTTC. As protein: CASSPPAQPSGANVLTF. Drawing the rest from reference TRBV18 and TRBJ2-6, the complete variable domain is NAGVMQNPRHLVRRRGQEARLRCSPMKGHSHVYWYRQLPEEGLKFMVYLQKENIIDESGMPKERFSAEFPKEGPSILRIQQVVRGDSAAYFCASSPPAQPSGANVLTFGAGSRLTVL.

V and J are TRBV2 and TRBJ2-5; D may be TRBD2 (6 bases). Germline V gives CDR1 SNHLY, CDR2 FYNNEI. V lost 3 bases, J lost 4 bases, and 15 bases lay in between. The CDR3 loop spans 15 amino acids. The chain's CDR3 is CASSEDYQSAETQYF. CDR3 DNA: TGTGCCAGCAGTGAGGACTACCAATCGGCAGAGACCCAGTACTTC.

V and J are TRBV28 and TRBJ2-7; 12 bases fit TRBD2. Unmatched junction bases numbered 10, after V lost 7 bases and J lost 3 bases. CDR1 is MDHEN, CDR2 SYDVKM, per germline. This CDR3 is built from 16 residues. CDR3 nucleotide sequence: TGTGCCAGCATTCCCCCCGGGACTAGCGGGTTCTACGAGCAGTACTTC. Translating it yields CASIPPGTSGFYEQYF. Full variable domain (remainder filled in from reference TRBV28 and TRBJ2-7): DVKVTQSSRYLVKRTGEKVFLECVQDMDHENMFWYRQDPGLGLRLIYFSYDVKMKEKGDIPEGYSVSREKKERFSLILESASTNQTSMYLCASIPPGTSGFYEQYFGPGTRLTVT.

The chain links TRBV7-9 to TRBJ1-2; tentatively, D is TRBD1 (5 bases). The germline V gene has CDR1 SEHNR and CDR2 FQNEAQ (reference sequence). The V end was cut by 6 bases, the J end by 8 bases, with 19 bases between. This CDR3 is built from 14 residues. The DNA for the CDR3 is TGTGCCAGCAGTTTCCTTGGGGGACGAGAGGGCTACACCTTC. Encoded protein: CASSFLGGREGYTF.

V gene TRBV7-2 combines with J gene TRBJ1-1; 7 bases map to TRBD1. The V gene end was trimmed by 0 bases and the J gene end by 6 bases; junction bases not matched to a gene: 7. Germline-derived CDR1 and CDR2 are SGHTA and FQGNSA. The CDR3 length is 15 residues. The CDR3 spells CASSLAPRGTAEAFF. The CDR3 region has the DNA TGTGCCAGCAGCTTAGCGCCCAGGGGGACCGCTGAAGCTTTCTTT.

The rearrangement links TRBV9 to TRBJ1-3; perhaps TRBD1 as D (5 bases). V shed 4 bases and J shed 4 bases, with 12 bases lying between them. CDR3 length: 14 amino acids. Germline values: CDR1 SGDLS, CDR2 YYNGEE. This CDR3 is CASSPAAGGNTIYF. The CDR3 nucleotides are TGTGCCAGCAGCCCGGCGGCAGGGGGAAACACCATATATTTT.

The gene calls are TRBV9 and TRBJ1-1, with D hard to call. The CDR3 extends over 15 amino acids. V was clipped by 4 bases and J by 0 bases, with 13 bases between them. Germline assignment: CDR1 SGDLS and CDR2 YYNGEE. CDR3 nucleotide sequence: TGTGCCAGCAGCCCAAGCCCGGCCCTGAACACTGAAGCTTTCTTT. It encodes CASSPSPALNTEAFF.

The rearrangement links TRBV6-6 to TRBJ1-1, with D perhaps matching TRBD1 (6 bases). This CDR3 is 13 amino acids long. Deletions cut 8 bases from V and 1 base from J, with 11 bases between. Germline V CDR1 and CDR2: MNHNY, SVGAGI (reference sequence). The CDR3, as DNA: TGTGCCAGCTCGGGAGGGGGGAACACTGAAGCTTTCTTT. The encoded protein is CASSGGGNTEAFF.

The chain carries TRBV5-1 and TRBJ2-2, with D possibly matching TRBD1 (6 bases). CDR1 and CDR2 (germline): SGHRS, YFSETQ. The CDR3 consists of 16 residues. Trimming shortened V by 4 bases and J by 0 bases, and 13 bases separated the two germline ends. The CDR3 sequence is CASSPGHMANTGELFF. CDR3 nucleotides: TGCGCCAGCAGCCCGGGACACATGGCGAACACCGGGGAGCTGTTTTTT. The full variable domain, completed using reference TRBV5-1 and TRBJ2-2, is KAGVTQTPRYLIKTRGQQVTLSCSPISGHRSVSWYQQTPGQGLQFLFEYFSETQRNKGNFPGRFSGRQFSNSRSEMNVSTLELGDSALYLCASSPGHMANTGELFFGEGSRLTVL.